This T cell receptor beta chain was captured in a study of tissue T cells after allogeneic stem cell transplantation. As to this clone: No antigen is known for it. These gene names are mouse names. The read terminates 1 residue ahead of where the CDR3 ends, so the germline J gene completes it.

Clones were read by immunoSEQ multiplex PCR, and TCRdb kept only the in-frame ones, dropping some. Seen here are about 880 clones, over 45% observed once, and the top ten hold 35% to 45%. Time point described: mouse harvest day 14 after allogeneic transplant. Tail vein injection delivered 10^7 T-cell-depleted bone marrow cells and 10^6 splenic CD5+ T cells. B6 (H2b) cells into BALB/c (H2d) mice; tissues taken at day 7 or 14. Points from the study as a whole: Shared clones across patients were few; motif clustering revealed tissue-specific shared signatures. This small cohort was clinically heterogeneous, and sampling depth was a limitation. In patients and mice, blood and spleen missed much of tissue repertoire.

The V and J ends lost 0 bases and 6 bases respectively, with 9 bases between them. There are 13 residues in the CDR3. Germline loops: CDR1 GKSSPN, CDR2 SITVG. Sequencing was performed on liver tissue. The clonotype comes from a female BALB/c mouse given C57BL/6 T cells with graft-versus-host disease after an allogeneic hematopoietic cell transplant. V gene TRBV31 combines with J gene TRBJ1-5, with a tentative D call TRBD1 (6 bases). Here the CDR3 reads CAWSLADSQAPLF. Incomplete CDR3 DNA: TGTGCCTGGAGTCTAGCGGACAGCCAGGCTCCGCTT.